This T cell receptor (beta chain) derives from a study of T-cell reconstitution after alpha-beta-depleted transplantation in children. Preparation of the TCRbeta library used unique molecular identifiers. TCRdb called the PCR reads again in MiXCR, with one record for every CDR3 protein. Of 580,000 or so distinct CDR3 sequences detected, more than 20% appear once; the ten largest clones hold 12% to 15%. The CDR3 is made up of 15 amino acids. The ends lost 3 bases at V and 1 base at J; junction bases unmatched: 7. Germline loops: CDR1 DFQATT, CDR2 SNEGSKA (reference sequence). This specimen was PBMCs, mostly from graft donor cells, taken 360 days after TCRalphabeta/CD19-depleted stem cell transplant. The chain combines TRBV20-1 with TRBJ2-5; 8 nucleotides line up with TRBD2. The TCR sequence derives from a boy in the first two years of life who had a stem cell transplant for acute myeloid leukemia, so the T cells may come from the graft donor. CDR3 nucleotide sequence: TGCAGTGCTAGCCTCGCGGGGGGCCGCCAAGAGACCCAGTACTTC. Translating gives CSASLAGGRQETQYF.